This TCR beta chain was identified during a study of T-cell reconstitution after alpha-beta-depleted transplantation in children. The library targeted TCRbeta and was prepared with unique molecular identifiers. TCRdb used MiXCR to reprocess the PCR reads, holding one entry per CDR3 protein. The repertoire holds about 540,000 distinct CDR3 sequences, with about 17% as singletons. This clonotype has a handful of counts. J lost 4 bases, V lost 4 bases, and 10 bases had no gene match. The CDR3 runs to 15 residues. Germline V gives CDR1 SGDLS, CDR2 YYNGEE. The chain joins TRBV9 to TRBJ1-2; 7 bases fit TRBD1. The material sequenced was PBMCs from the stem cell graft donor, taken from the stem cell graft. The receptor comes from a human donor who donated a stem cell graft to a child with acute lymphoblastic leukemia. DNA for the CDR3: TGTGCCAGCAGCAAAGGGACAGTTGGAAGCTATGGCTACACCTTC. It yields the protein CASSKGTVGSYGYTF.